This T cell receptor (beta chain) originates from a study of T-cell reconstitution after alpha-beta-depleted transplantation in children. It was with unique molecular identifiers that the TCRbeta library was prepared. From the PCR reads, TCRdb called clonotypes with MiXCR, one entry per CDR3 protein. Of approximately 350,000 distinct CDR3 sequences detected, more than 10% appear once; the ten largest clones hold roughly 4.5%. CDR3 length: 18 amino acids. Germline values: CDR1 MNHEY, CDR2 SVGEGT. V shed 2 bases and J 1 base; nucleotides not matched to a gene: 6. J is TRBJ2-1 and V is TRBV6-2 or TRBV6-3; 12 bases line up with TRBD2. This clonotype was obtained from a human donor who donated a stem cell graft to a child with Fanconi anemia. The sample consisted of PBMCs, taken from the stem cell graft. The CDR3 is CASSYTLTSGGSYNEQFF. The CDR3 nucleotides are TGTGCCAGCAGTTACACCTTAACTAGCGGGGGGTCCTACAATGAGCAGTTCTTC.